The TCR beta chain under discussion was sequenced for a study of graft-versus-host responses after intestinal transplantation. Study details: Multivisceral, liver-intestinal, or isolated intestinal grafts were transplanted into recipients. Findings and limits, study-wide: Peak circulating GvH clone levels were associated with early post-transplant HvG declines.

TCRdb keeps only in-frame clones here, not all; method: immunoSEQ multiplex PCR. The data hold fewer than 110,000 clones, with about nine tenths observed a single time. To note about this clone: Its target is unknown.

CDR1 and CDR2 from the germline V gene are SGHAT and FQNNGV. Trimming removed 5 bases at V and 10 bases at J, with 18 bases between. The CDR3 consists of 14 residues. The TCR originated in a human donor who was the organ donor for an intestinal transplant. The source was unstimulated CD4+ T cells sorted from spleen or lymph node cells, collected before transplant. V and J are TRBV11-2 and TRBJ2-1; weak D call: TRBD2 (5 bases). The CDR3 nucleotides are TGTGCCAGCAGCCCTGGAGGTGCGAGAAGCGAGCAGTTCTTC. Translation gives CASSPGGARSEQFF.